One and the same sample provided the 19 T cell receptor beta chains below, sequenced in a study of T cells in localized non-small cell lung cancer. Clones were read by immunoSEQ multiplex PCR, and TCRdb kept only the in-frame ones, dropping some. In the table there are 20,000 to 25,000 clones, around 86% of which are singletons. This specimen consisted of peripheral blood, obtained before any cancer treatment. Receptors were obtained from a man aged 40 to 75 with stage I squamous cell lung carcinoma.

The chain has TRBV2 and TRBJ2-7; D is unresolved. Trimming cost V 7 bases and J 2 bases, with 12 bases left between them. Germline CDR1 is SNHLY and CDR2 is FYNNEI. The CDR3 has 13 residues. Written as DNA, the CDR3 is TGTGCCAGCAATATGGTCGGACCCTACGAGCAGTACTTC. It encodes CASNMVGPYEQYF.

This chain joins TRBV7-6 and TRBJ2-5, with D possibly matching TRBD1 (6 bases). The CDR3 loop spans 15 amino acids. From germline, CDR1 is SGHVS and CDR2 FNYEAQ. V shed 2 bases and J shed 3 bases, with 13 bases lying between them. The CDR3 spells CASSLLTGSKETQYF. DNA of the CDR3: TGTGCCAGCAGCTTACTTACAGGGAGTAAAGAGACCCAGTACTTC. The full variable domain, its missing parts supplied by reference TRBV7-6 and TRBJ2-5, is GAGVSQSPRYKVTKRGQDVALRCDPISGHVSLYWYRQALGQGPEFLTYFNYEAQQDKSGLPNDRFSAERPEGSISTLTIQRTEQRDSAMYRCASSLLTGSKETQYFGPGTRLLVL.

V is TRBV29-1 and J is TRBJ1-2; D is unresolved. The CDR3 runs 12 residues. The V and J ends lost 4 bases and 5 bases respectively, with 11 bases between them. The V gene's germline CDR1 is SQVTM and CDR2 ANQGSEA. The CDR3 spells CSVVTTLYGYTF. CDR3 nucleotide sequence: TGCAGCGTTGTAACCACCCTTTATGGCTACACCTTC. Based on the CDR3 plus reference TRBV29-1 and TRBJ1-2, the full variable domain is SAVISQKPSRDICQRGTSLTIQCQVDSQVTMMFWYRQQPGQSLTLIATANQGSEATYESGFVIDKFPISRPNLTFSTLTVSNMSPEDSSIYLCSVVTTLYGYTFGSGTRLTVV.

This chain links TRBV4-2 with TRBJ2-5; D is undetermined. Germline V CDR1 and CDR2: LGHNA, YNFKEQ. This CDR3 is 13 amino acids long. The V end lost 1 base, the J end lost 5 bases, and 8 bases lay between the germline ends. For the CDR3, the DNA is TGTGCCAGCAGCCAAGGCGGACGGGAGACCCAGTACTTC. It yields the protein CASSQGGRETQYF.

As for this clone: One junction end does not reproduce the germline sequence, and a read error may be involved. Different DNA sequences within this sample yield the same CDR3. The chain has TRBV28 and TRBJ1-1, with 8 bases lining up with TRBD1. CDR1 is MDHEN and CDR2 is SYDVKM in the germline V gene. This CDR3 region has 16 residues. CDR3 coding DNA: TGTGCCAGCAGCCCAACCCTACAGGGGGATCCGGCTGAAGCCTTCTTT. Encoded protein: CASSPTLQGDPAEAFF. Together with reference TRBV28 and TRBJ1-1, the CDR3 gives the full variable domain: DVKVTQSSRYLVKRTGEKVFLECVQDMDHENMFWYRQDPGLGLRLIYFSYDVKMKEKGDIPEGYSVSREKKERFSLILESASTNQTSMYLCASSPTLQGDPAEAFFGQGTRLTVV.

The chain has TRBV6-6 and TRBJ2-7; maybe TRBD2 (7 bases). Per germline, CDR1 MNHNY and CDR2 SVGAGI (reference sequence). Trimming shortened V by 6 bases and J by 2 bases, and 11 bases separated the two germline ends. CDR3 length: 13 amino acids. CDR3 region: CASSEGGAYEQYF. The CDR3 DNA sequence: TGTGCCAGCAGCGAAGGGGGGGCCTACGAGCAGTACTTC.

The chain is built from TRBV5-1 and TRBJ2-3; 8 nucleotides agree with TRBD2. CDR3 size: 16 residues. Germline trimming cut 0 bases from V and 1 base from J; bases unmatched to any gene: 4. Per the germline V gene, CDR1 is SGHRS and CDR2 is YFSETQ. The chain's CDR3 is CASSLAVGGGTDTQYF. In DNA, the CDR3 is TGCGCCAGCAGCTTGGCGGTCGGGGGGGGCACAGATACGCAGTATTTT.

The chain employs TRBV18 and TRBJ1-1; D remains ambiguous. The V gene's germline CDR1 is KGHSH and CDR2 LQKENI. This CDR3 is 13 amino acids long. Deletions cut 2 bases from V and 7 bases from J, with 11 bases between. The CDR3 nucleotides read TGTGCCAGCTCACCAGACAAAGGAGTTGAAGCTTTCTTT. It translates to CASSPDKGVEAFF.

This rearrangement joins TRBV6-4 to TRBJ1-6, with TRBD1 matching over 10 bases. With 6 bases clipped from V and 8 bases from J, the junction kept 10 bases outside the gene matches. The CDR3 length is 16 residues. From germline, CDR1 is MRHNA and CDR2 SNTAGT. CDR3 residues: CASSEGYGTGDSPLHF. For the CDR3, the DNA is TGTGCCAGCAGCGAGGGTTATGGGACAGGGGATTCACCCCTCCACTTT.

The V and J genes are TRBV7-2 and TRBJ2-7; 7 bases fit TRBD1. The CDR3 covers 15 residues. The V segment lost 5 bases and the J segment 3 bases; nucleotides outside the gene matches: 10. Germline CDR1 and CDR2: SGHTA and FQGNSA. CDR3 sequence (DNA): TGTGCCAGCAGCACCCGACAGGGCGTTAACTACGAGCAGTACTTC. Translating gives CASSTRQGVNYEQYF. Drawing the rest from reference TRBV7-2 and TRBJ2-7, the complete variable domain is GAGVSQSPSNKVTEKGKDVELRCDPISGHTALYWYRQSLGQGLEFLIYFQGNSAPDKSGLPSDRFSAERTGGSVSTLTIQRTQQEDSAVYLCASSTRQGVNYEQYFGPGTRLTVT.

The rearrangement joins TRBV5-1 to TRBJ2-1; D is unclear. CDR3 length: 12 residues. V was pared by 2 bases and J by 10 bases, with 10 bases between. In germline, CDR1 is SGHRS, CDR2 YFSETQ. CDR3 DNA: TGCGCCAGCAGCTTCGCAGACGTGGAGCAGTTCTTC. Its protein is CASSFADVEQFF.

The genes are TRBV29-1 and TRBJ2-2, with TRBD1 as a possible D gene (5 bases). CDR1 is SQVTM, CDR2 ANQGSEA, per germline. V was shortened by 4 bases and J by 5 bases, with 17 bases between the two germline ends. This CDR3 is 15 amino acids long. As DNA, the CDR3 is TGCAGCGTTGGTATAAGGGGTATGGCGACCGGGGAGCTGTTTTTT. Translated, it gives CSVGIRGMATGELFF.

The V and J genes are TRBV4-2 and TRBJ2-1; 8 positions agree with TRBD1. CDR3 length: 18 amino acids. V gave up 1 base and J gave up 3 bases; unmatched junction bases: 11. The germline V gene encodes CDR1 LGHNA and CDR2 YNFKEQ. The DNA of the CDR3 is TGTGCCAGCAGCCAAGGGGTGGGCTCCGGGACAGGCTACAATGAGCAGTTCTTC. Translation: CASSQGVGSGTGYNEQFF.

This clone was recorded once. This chain connects TRBV10-3 to TRBJ2-7, with D hard to call. With 4 bases removed from V and 0 bases from J, the gap between germline ends came to 10 bases. The germline V gene has CDR1 ENHRY and CDR2 SYGVKD. The CDR3 sequence is 14 residues long. CDR3 region: CAISVAGSSYEQYF. In DNA, the CDR3 is TGTGCCATCAGTGTGGCAGGAAGCTCCTACGAGCAGTACTTC.

There are a few counts of this clone. The chain combines TRBV4-2 with TRBJ1-6, with D unresolved. The CDR3 has 16 amino acids. V was trimmed by 0 bases and J by 6 bases, leaving 12 bases between them. Germline V lookup: CDR1 LGHNA, CDR2 YNFKEQ. The CDR3 reads CASSQEGGRTNSPLHF. The CDR3 region has the DNA TGTGCCAGCAGCCAAGAAGGCGGACGGACTAATTCACCCCTCCACTTT.

The chain combines TRBV28 with TRBJ1-2, with a possible D match to TRBD1 (6 bases). CDR3 size: 17 residues. Germline CDR1 MDHEN, CDR2 SYDVKM. V lost 0 bases and J lost 2, with 16 bases in between. CDR3 DNA: TGTGCCAGCAGTTTATGGGCGGGGGCTCGGGGAAACTATGGCTACACCTTC. Its translation is CASSLWAGARGNYGYTF.

The rearrangement links TRBV7-2 to TRBJ2-5; 15 positions match TRBD2. The length of the CDR3 is 17 residues. Losses at the gene ends were 4 bases for V and 2 bases for J; bases not matched to a gene: 5. Germline CDR1 SGHTA, CDR2 FQGNSA. The CDR3 coding sequence is TGTGCCAGCAGCTACGGGACTAGCGGGGGGTTTCAAGAGACCCAGTACTTC. It translates to CASSYGTSGGFQETQYF.

J is TRBJ2-7 and V is TRBV27, with TRBD2 as a possible D gene (5 bases). With 5 bases removed from V and 2 bases from J, the gap between germline ends came to 10 bases. The CDR3 length is 13 residues. Germline V gene data show CDR1 as MNHEY and CDR2 as SMNVEV (reference sequence). CDR3 in amino acids: CASSPPLAYEQYF. DNA for the CDR3: TGTGCCAGCAGTCCTCCACTAGCCTACGAGCAGTACTTC.

The chain joins TRBV4-1 to TRBJ2-1, with no clear D. Germline V gene data show CDR1 as MGHRA and CDR2 as YSYEKL. Trimming removed 1 base from V and 8 bases from J, with 9 bases in between. This CDR3 region has 13 residues. CDR3 DNA sequence: TGCGCCAGCAGCCAAGTGTACGGCTATGAGCAGTTCTTC. This encodes CASSQVYGYEQFF.